A single sample is the source of the 5 T cell receptor beta chains below, sequenced in a study of blood T cell repertoires in COVID-19. The repertoire was sequenced with immunoSEQ multiplex PCR; TCRdb's copy has only in-frame clones and lacks some. Of 150,000 to 200,000 clones detected, approximately 87% appear once; the ten largest clones hold approximately 4%. The sample taken for sequencing was peripheral blood. The receptors derive from a woman aged 70 to 79 with acute or convalescent COVID-19.

A few counts support this clone. V and J are TRBV6-5 and TRBJ1-4, with TRBD1 as a possible D gene (6 bases). Trimming pared 0 bases from V and 0 bases from J, leaving 8 bases between. This CDR3 has 16 residues. Germline-derived CDR1 and CDR2 are MNHEY and SVGAGI. The CDR3 sequence: CASSYSWTATNEKLFF. The CDR3 DNA reads TGTGCCAGCAGTTACTCGTGGACAGCAACTAATGAAAAACTGTTTTTT.

The rearrangement uses TRBV6-1 and TRBJ1-5; TRBD1 aligns across 9 bases. CDR3 length: 16 residues. The germline CDR1 and CDR2 sequences are MNHNS and SASEGT. The junction had 5 bases not matched to a gene; V was cut back by 4 bases and J by 1 base. For the CDR3, the DNA is TGTGCCAGCAGTGCCCCGGGACAGGGAAGCAATCAGCCCCAGCATTTT. Amino acids: CASSAPGQGSNQPQHF.

The V call is TRBV20-1, the J call TRBJ2-1; 12 bases fit TRBD2. Per germline, CDR1 DFQATT and CDR2 SNEGSKA (reference sequence). This CDR3 is built from 15 residues. Germline trimming cut 3 bases from V and 8 bases from J; bases unmatched to any gene: 8. The DNA of the CDR3 is TGCAGTGCTAGTCTCCTAGCGGGAGGGGGCGATGAGCAGTTCTTC. It yields the protein CSASLLAGGGDEQFF.

The chain employs TRBV12-3 or TRBV12-4 and TRBJ1-2; no clear D gene. Trimming removed 7 bases at V and 5 bases at J, with 14 bases between. The CDR3 consists of 13 residues. Written as DNA, the CDR3 is TGTGCCAGCACCCCGAAGGGAGGTTATGGCTACACCTTC. It is translated as CASTPKGGYGYTF.

The chain uses TRBV24-1 and TRBJ1-1; 10 bases match TRBD1. The ends lost 8 bases at V and 1 base at J; junction bases unmatched: 12. The CDR3 totals 17 residues. Germline V gene sequence: CDR1 KGHDR, CDR2 SFDVKD. The CDR3 DNA reads as TGTGCCACCAAGATTTTGACGGGGACAGGGGAGAACACTGAAGCTTTCTTT. Translated, it gives CATKILTGTGENTEAFF.